This T cell receptor (beta chain) appears in the sequencing data of a study of T cell repertoires in cytomegalovirus infection. V lost 4 bases to trimming and J lost 7 bases, with 16 bases between them. CDR1 is SQVTM and CDR2 is ANQGSEA in the germline V gene. The CDR3 is made up of 13 amino acids. From the reads, TCRdb called clonotypes with MiXCR, one entry per CDR3 protein. The profile shows about 180,000 distinct CDR3 sequences, roughly an eighth of them singletons. In its sample, this clonotype was seen many times. The antigen remains unidentified. Study-wide points: CMV carriers having the relevant HLA were flagged by cumulative public TCR beta family frequency.

This TCR derives from a human donor in good health (CMV status not recorded). Some clones in this sample may be carry-over from other donors' samples. Sequences were obtained from PBMCs. The rearrangement uses TRBV29-1 and TRBJ1-1; D gene uncertain. The CDR3 here is CSVGYGRVNEAFF. The DNA for the CDR3 is TGCAGCGTTGGGTACGGACGAGTTAATGAAGCTTTCTTT.